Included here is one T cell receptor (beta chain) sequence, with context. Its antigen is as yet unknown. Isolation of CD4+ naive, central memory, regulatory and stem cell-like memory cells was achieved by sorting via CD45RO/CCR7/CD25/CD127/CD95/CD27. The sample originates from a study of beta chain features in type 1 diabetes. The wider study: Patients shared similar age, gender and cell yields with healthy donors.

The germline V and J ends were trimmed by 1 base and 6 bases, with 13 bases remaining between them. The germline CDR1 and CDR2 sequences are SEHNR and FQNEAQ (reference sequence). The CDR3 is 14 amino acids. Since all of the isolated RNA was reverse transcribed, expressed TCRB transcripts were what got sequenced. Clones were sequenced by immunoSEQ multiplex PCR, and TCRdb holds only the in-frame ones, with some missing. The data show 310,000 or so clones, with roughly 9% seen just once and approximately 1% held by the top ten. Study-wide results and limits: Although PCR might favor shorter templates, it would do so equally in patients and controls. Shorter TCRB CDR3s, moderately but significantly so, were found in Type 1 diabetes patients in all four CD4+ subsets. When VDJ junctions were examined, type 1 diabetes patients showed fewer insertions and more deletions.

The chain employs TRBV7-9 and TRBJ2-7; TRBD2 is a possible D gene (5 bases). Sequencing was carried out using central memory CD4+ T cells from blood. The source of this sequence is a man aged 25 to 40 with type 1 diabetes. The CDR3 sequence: CASSLVRSSREQYF. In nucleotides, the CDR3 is TGTGCCAGCAGCTTAGTAAGGTCTAGCCGCGAGCAGTACTTC.